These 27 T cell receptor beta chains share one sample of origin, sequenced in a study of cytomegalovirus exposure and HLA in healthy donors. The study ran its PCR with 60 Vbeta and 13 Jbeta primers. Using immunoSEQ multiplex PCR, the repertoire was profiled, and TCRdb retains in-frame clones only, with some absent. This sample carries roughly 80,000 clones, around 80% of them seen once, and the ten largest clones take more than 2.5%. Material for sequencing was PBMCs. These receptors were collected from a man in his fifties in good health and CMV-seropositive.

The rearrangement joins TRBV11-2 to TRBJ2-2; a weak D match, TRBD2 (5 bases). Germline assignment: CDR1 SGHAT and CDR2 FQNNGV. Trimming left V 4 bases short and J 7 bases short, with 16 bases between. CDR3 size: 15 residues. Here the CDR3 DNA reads TGTGCCAGCAGCTCCCAGTTTGAGGGCATCGGGGAGCTGTTTTTT. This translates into CASSSQFEGIGELFF.

CDR3 sequence: CASQGLAGRAGANVLTF. CDR3 sequence (DNA): TGTGCCAGCCAAGGACTAGCGGGTAGGGCTGGGGCCAACGTCCTGACTTTC. V and J are TRBV19 and TRBJ2-6; 11 bases map to TRBD2. Per germline, CDR1 LNHDA and CDR2 SQIVND (reference sequence). The CDR3 is 17 amino acids. The V gene end was trimmed by 9 bases and the J gene end by 2 bases; junction bases not matched to a gene: 9.

In nucleotides, the CDR3 is TGCGCCAGCAGTGAGTCTGGAATACTAGCGGGAGGCTATGAGCAGTTCTTC. Residues: CASSESGILAGGYEQFF. The V gene is TRBV10-1, the J gene TRBJ2-1; 12 positions agree with TRBD2. The CDR3 covers 17 residues. The J segment lost 8 bases and the V segment lost 0 bases, leaving 8 bases of the junction unmatched. Per germline, CDR1 WNHNN and CDR2 SYGVQD (reference sequence).

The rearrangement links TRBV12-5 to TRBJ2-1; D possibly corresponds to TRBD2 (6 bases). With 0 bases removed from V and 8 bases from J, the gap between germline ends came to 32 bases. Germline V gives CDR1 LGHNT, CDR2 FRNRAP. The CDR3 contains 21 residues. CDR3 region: CASGLVTGGRTMFEMGDEQFF. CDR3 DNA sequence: TGTGCTAGTGGTTTGGTCACTGGGGGTAGGACTATGTTCGAGATGGGCGATGAGCAGTTCTTC.

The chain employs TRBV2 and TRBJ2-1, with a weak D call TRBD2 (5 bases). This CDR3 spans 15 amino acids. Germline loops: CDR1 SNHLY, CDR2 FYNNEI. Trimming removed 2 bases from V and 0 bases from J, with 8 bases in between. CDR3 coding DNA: TGTGCCAGCAGTGAATTGCGGGCCTCCTACAATGAGCAGTTCTTC. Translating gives CASSELRASYNEQFF.

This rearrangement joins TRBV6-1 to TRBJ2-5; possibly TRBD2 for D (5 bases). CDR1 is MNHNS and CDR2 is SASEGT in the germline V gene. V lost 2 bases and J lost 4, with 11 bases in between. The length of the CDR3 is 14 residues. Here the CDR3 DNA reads TGTGCCAGCAGTGAAATTGCTAGCAGAGAGACCCAGTACTTC. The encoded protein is CASSEIASRETQYF.

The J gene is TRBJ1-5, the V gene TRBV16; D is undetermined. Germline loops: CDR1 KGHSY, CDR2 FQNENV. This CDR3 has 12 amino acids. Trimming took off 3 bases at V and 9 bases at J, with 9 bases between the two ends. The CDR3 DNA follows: TGTGCCAGCAGCCAGGAGGGCTCGCCCCAGCATTTT. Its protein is CASSQEGSPQHF.

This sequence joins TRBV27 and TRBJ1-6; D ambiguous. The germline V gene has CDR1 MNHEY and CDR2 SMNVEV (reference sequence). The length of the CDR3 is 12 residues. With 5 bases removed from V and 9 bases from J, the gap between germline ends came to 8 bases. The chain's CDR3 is CASSPSGSPLHF. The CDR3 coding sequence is TGTGCCAGCAGTCCCTCAGGTTCACCCCTCCACTTT.

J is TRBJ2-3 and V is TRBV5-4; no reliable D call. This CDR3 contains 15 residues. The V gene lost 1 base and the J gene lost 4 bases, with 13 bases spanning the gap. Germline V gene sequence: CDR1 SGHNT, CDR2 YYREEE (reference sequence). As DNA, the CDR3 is TGTGCCAGCAGCTTGCAGCGTACCTTTTCAGATACGCAGTATTTT. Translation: CASSLQRTFSDTQYF.

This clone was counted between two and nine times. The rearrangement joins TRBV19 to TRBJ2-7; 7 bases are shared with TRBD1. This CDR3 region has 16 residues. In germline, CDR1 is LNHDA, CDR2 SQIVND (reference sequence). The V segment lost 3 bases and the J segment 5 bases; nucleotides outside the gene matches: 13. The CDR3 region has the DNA TGTGCCAGTAGTATCGCCGTCCGGGACAGTTTCAACGAGCAGTACTTC. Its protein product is CASSIAVRDSFNEQYF.

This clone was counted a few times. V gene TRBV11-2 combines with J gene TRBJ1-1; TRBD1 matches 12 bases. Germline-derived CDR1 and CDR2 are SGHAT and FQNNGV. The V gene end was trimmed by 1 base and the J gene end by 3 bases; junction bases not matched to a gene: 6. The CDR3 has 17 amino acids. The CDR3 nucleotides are TGTGCCAGCAGCTTAGTGGGACAGGGGGCGTTGGACACTGAAGCTTTCTTT. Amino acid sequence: CASSLVGQGALDTEAFF.

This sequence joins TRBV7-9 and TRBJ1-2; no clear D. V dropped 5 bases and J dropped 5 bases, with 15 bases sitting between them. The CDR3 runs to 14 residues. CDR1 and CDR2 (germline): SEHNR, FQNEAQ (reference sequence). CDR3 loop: CASSLGLDGYGYTF. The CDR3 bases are TGTGCCAGCAGCCTAGGACTAGACGGGTATGGCTACACCTTC.

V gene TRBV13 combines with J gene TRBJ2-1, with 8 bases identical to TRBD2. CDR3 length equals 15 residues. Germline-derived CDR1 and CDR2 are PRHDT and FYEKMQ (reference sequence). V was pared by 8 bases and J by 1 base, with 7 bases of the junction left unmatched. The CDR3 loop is CASALAGVSYNEQFF. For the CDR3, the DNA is TGTGCCAGCGCTCTAGCGGGTGTTTCCTACAATGAGCAGTTCTTC.

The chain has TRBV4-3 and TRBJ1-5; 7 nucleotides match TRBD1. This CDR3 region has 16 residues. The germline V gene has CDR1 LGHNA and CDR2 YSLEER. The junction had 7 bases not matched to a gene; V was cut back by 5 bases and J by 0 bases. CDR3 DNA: TGCGCCAGCAGCAAGACACAGGGGAATAGCAATCAGCCCCAGCATTTT. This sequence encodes CASSKTQGNSNQPQHF.

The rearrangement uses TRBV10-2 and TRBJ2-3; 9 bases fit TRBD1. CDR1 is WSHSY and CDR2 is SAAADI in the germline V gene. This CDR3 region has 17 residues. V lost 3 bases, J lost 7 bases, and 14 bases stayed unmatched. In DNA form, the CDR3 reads TGCGCCAGCAGTGACTTTAACCGGGACAGGGAACCATATACGCAGTATTTT. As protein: CASSDFNRDREPYTQYF.

CDR3 coding DNA: TGCGCCAGCAGCTTAAGGGACTCAATTAGATTCTACGAGCAGTACTTC. Translated: CASSLRDSIRFYEQYF. The chain combines TRBV5-1 with TRBJ2-5; possible D gene TRBD2, 6 bases. The J call may be wrong; the DNA end is better matched by TRBJ2-7. In germline, CDR1 is SGHRS, CDR2 YFSETQ. The CDR3 covers 16 residues.

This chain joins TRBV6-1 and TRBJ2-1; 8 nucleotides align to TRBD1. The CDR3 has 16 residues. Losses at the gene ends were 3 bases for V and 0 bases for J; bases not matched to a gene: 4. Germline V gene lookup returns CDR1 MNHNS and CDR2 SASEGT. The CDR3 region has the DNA TGTGCCAGCAGTGAGTACAGGGGGAGCTCCTACAATGAGCAGTTCTTC. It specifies CASSEYRGSSYNEQFF.

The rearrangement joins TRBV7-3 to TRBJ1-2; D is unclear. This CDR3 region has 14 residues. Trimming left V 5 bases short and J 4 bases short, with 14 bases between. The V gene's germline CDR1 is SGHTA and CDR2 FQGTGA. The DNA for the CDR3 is TGTGCCAGCAGCCCCTATCTGGTTACCTATGGCTACACCTTC. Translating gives CASSPYLVTYGYTF.

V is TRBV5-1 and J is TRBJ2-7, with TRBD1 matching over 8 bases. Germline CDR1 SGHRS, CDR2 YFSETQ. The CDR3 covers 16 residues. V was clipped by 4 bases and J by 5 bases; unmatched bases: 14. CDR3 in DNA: TGCGCCAGCAGCAGAGACGGACAGGGAATGGGGGACGAGCAGTACTTC. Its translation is CASSRDGQGMGDEQYF.

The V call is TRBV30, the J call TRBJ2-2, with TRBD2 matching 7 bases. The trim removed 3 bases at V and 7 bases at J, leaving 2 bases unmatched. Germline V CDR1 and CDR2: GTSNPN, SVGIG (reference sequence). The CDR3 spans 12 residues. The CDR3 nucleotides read TGTGCCTGGAGCGGGGGGAGCGGGGAGCTGTTTTTT. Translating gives CAWSGGSGELFF.

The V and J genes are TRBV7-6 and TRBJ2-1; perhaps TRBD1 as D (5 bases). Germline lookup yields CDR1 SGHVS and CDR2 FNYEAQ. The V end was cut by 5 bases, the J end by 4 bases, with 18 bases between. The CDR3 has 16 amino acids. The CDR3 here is CASSPPGYSLYNEQFF. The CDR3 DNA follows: TGTGCCAGCAGCCCACCAGGGTACAGCCTATACAATGAGCAGTTCTTC. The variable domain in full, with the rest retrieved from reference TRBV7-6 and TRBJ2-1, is GAGVSQSPRYKVTKRGQDVALRCDPISGHVSLYWYRQALGQGPEFLTYFNYEAQQDKSGLPNDRFSAERPEGSISTLTIQRTEQRDSAMYRCASSPPGYSLYNEQFFGPGTRLTVL.

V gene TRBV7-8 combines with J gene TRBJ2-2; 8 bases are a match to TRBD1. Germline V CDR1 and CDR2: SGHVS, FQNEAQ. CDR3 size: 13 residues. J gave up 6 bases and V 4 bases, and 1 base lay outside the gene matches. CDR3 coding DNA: TGTGCCAGCAGCTGGGACAGGTCCGGGGAGCTGTTTTTT. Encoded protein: CASSWDRSGELFF.

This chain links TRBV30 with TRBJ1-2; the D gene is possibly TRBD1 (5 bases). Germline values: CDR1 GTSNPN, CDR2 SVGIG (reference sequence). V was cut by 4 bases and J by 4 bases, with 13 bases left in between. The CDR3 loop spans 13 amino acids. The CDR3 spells CAWTTGVSYGYTF. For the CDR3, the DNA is TGTGCCTGGACCACGGGGGTAAGCTATGGCTACACCTTC.

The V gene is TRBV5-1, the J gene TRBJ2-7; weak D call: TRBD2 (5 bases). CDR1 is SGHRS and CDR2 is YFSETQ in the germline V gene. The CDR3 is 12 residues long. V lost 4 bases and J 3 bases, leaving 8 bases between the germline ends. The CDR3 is CASSTGLYEQYF. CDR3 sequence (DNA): TGCGCCAGCAGCACCGGACTCTACGAGCAGTACTTC.

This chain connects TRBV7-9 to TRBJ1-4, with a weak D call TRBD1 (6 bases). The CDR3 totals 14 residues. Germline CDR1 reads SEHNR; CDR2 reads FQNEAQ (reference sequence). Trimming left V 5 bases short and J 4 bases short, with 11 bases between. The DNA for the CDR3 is TGTGCCAGCAGCCTGGACAGTGTTAATGAAAAACTGTTTTTT. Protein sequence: CASSLDSVNEKLFF.

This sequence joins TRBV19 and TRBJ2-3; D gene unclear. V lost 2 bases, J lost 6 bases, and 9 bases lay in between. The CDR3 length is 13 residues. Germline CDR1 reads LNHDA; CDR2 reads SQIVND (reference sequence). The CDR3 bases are TGTGCCAGTAGTATACTTGAGGCTGATACGCAGTATTTT. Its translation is CASSILEADTQYF.

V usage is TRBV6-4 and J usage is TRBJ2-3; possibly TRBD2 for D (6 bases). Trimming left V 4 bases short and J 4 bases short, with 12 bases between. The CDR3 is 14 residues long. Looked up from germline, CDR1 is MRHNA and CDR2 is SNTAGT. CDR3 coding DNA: TGTGCCAGCAGTGCTGCGACTAGTCCAGATACGCAGTATTTT. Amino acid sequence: CASSAATSPDTQYF.